The 29 T cell receptor beta chains listed next were all sequenced from one sample in a study of blood T cells in healthy people across ages. The authors ran a second PCR of roughly 6 to 12 cycles using a sample-barcoded 5' primer and a J-beta primer mix. TCRdb re-analysed the 5' RACE reads in MiXCR, keeping a single row per CDR3 protein. The sample yields almost 300,000 distinct CDR3 sequences, 25% to 30% seen once. The specimen was blood. The origin of the receptors is a woman in her 70s in good health.

This rearrangement joins TRBV15 to TRBJ2-5; TRBD2 matches 11 bases. CDR1 is LNHNV, CDR2 YYDKDF, per germline (reference sequence). The length of the CDR3 is 19 residues. With V trimmed by 1 base and J by 5 bases, 15 bases remained unmatched. The CDR3 coding sequence is TGTGCCACCAGCAGAGGTACTAGCGGGAGAGGGGGTCACAAGGAGACCCAGTACTTC. Amino acid sequence: CATSRGTSGRGGHKETQYF. Looking up the rest from reference TRBV15 and TRBJ2-5 gives the full variable domain: DAMVIQNPRYQVTQFGKPVTLSCSQTLNHNVMYWYQQKSSQAPKLLFHYYDKDFNNEADTPDNFQSRRPNTSFCFLDIRSPGLGDTAMYLCATSRGTSGRGGHKETQYFGPGTRLLVL.

This clonotype was found a few times. The chain has TRBV12-3 or TRBV12-4 and TRBJ2-3; D ambiguous. The CDR3 spans 15 residues. The germline V and J ends were trimmed by 3 bases and 1 base, with 11 bases remaining between them. CDR3 in DNA: TGTGCCAGCAGTTTTCGGCGTGCTGGCACAGATACGCAGTATTTT. Translated: CASSFRRAGTDTQYF.

This chain joins TRBV20-1 and TRBJ2-7; 11 bases align to TRBD2. The CDR3 contains 16 residues. The V gene end was trimmed by 1 base and the J gene end by 1 base; junction bases not matched to a gene: 6. Germline CDR1 DFQATT, CDR2 SNEGSKA (reference sequence). The chain's CDR3 is CSARGRTSGRSYEQYF. The DNA for the CDR3 is TGCAGTGCTAGAGGTAGGACTAGCGGGCGATCCTACGAGCAGTACTTC.

This clonotype has more than one count but fewer than ten. This chain joins TRBV20-1 and TRBJ2-2, with TRBD1 matching 8 bases. CDR3 length: 15 amino acids. Trimming at V came to 3 bases and at J to 1 base, leaving 4 bases not matched to a gene. Germline V gene lookup returns CDR1 DFQATT and CDR2 SNEGSKA (reference sequence). The CDR3 protein is CSARDREWNTGELFF. In nucleotides, the CDR3 is TGCAGTGCTAGGGACAGGGAGTGGAACACCGGGGAGCTGTTTTTT.

The V call is TRBV11-1, the J call TRBJ2-6; D is perhaps TRBD1 (6 bases). The ends were cut back, 5 bases at V and 1 base at J, with 24 bases in the middle. This CDR3 has 20 amino acids. The germline V gene encodes CDR1 SGHAT and CDR2 FQDESV (reference sequence). CDR3 DNA: TGTGCCAGCAGCCTGATAGGATCCAGGGGCCAGAATTCTGGGGCCAACGTCCTGACTTTC. Translation gives CASSLIGSRGQNSGANVLTF.

The chain carries TRBV9 and TRBJ2-7; 7 bases match TRBD2. The CDR3 sequence is 15 residues long. J gave up 2 bases and V 0 bases, and 5 bases lay outside the gene matches. Germline CDR1 is SGDLS and CDR2 is YYNGEE. In DNA, the CDR3 is TGTGCCAGCAGCGTAGACCGGGGGGACGCCTACGAGCAGTACTTC. This gives the protein CASSVDRGDAYEQYF.

The rearrangement joins TRBV7-3 to TRBJ2-3; D is ambiguous. Germline V CDR1 and CDR2: SGHTA, FQGTGA. CDR3 length: 13 amino acids. The germline V and J ends were trimmed by 2 bases and 0 bases, with 3 bases remaining between them. The CDR3, as DNA: TGTGCCAGCAGCTTAGAAAGCACAGATACGCAGTATTTT. The encoded protein is CASSLESTDTQYF.

This clonotype was counted at least ten times. The chain has TRBV7-6 and TRBJ2-3, with D perhaps TRBD2 (6 bases). The CDR3 covers 17 residues. Trimming shortened V by 5 bases and J by 7 bases, and 25 bases separated the two germline ends. Germline CDR1 reads SGHVS; CDR2 reads FNYEAQ. CDR3 sequence reads: CASSPITTGTSGYTQYF. The CDR3 bases are TGTGCCAGCAGCCCTATAACAACGGGGACTTCGGGGTATACGCAGTATTTT.

This clonotype was found a few times. This chain uses TRBV5-1 with TRBJ2-5; 13 nucleotides agree with TRBD2. The DNA end favors TRBJ2-7, so the J call may be wrong. The V gene's germline CDR1 is SGHRS and CDR2 YFSETQ. The CDR3 runs to 17 residues. CDR3 bases: TGCGCCAGCAGCCCCACTCCGGGACTAGCGGGAACCTACGAGCAGTACTTC. Translated, it gives CASSPTPGLAGTYEQYF.

The table lists this clonotype with a few counts. The V and J genes are TRBV7-2 and TRBJ1-5; D possibly corresponds to TRBD1 (5 bases). The CDR3 extends over 15 amino acids. V was clipped by 0 bases and J by 0 bases, with 6 bases between them. CDR1 is SGHTA, CDR2 FQGNSA, per germline. CDR3 sequence (DNA): TGTGCCAGCAGCTTAGCAGGGGATAGCAATCAGCCCCAGCATTTT. Its translation is CASSLAGDSNQPQHF.

The rearrangement links TRBV6-4 to TRBJ1-6; D gene uncertain. CDR3 length equals 14 residues. The germline V gene has CDR1 MRHNA and CDR2 SNTAGT. The V and J ends lost 4 bases and 9 bases respectively, with 13 bases between them. The CDR3 DNA follows: TGTGCCAGCAGTGTGTCGGGTGATAGTTCACCCCTCCACTTT. Translating it yields CASSVSGDSSPLHF.

This clonotype was seen a few times. The chain combines TRBV5-5 with TRBJ1-2; 9 nucleotides agree with TRBD1. Germline V CDR1 and CDR2: SGHKS, YYEKEE (reference sequence). The CDR3 consists of 14 residues. The J segment lost 8 bases and the V segment lost 4 bases, leaving 9 bases of the junction unmatched. CDR3 loop: CASSGEGQGYGYTF. The CDR3 DNA reads as TGTGCCAGCAGCGGAGAGGGACAGGGCTACGGCTACACCTTC.

The CDR3 nucleotides read TGCGCCAGCAGCCAAGTAGGGGGTACCAGTTACAACTATGGCTACACCTTC. This translates into CASSQVGGTSYNYGYTF. This sequence joins TRBV4-1 and TRBJ1-2, with a possible D match to TRBD1 (6 bases). The length of the CDR3 is 17 residues. Germline loops: CDR1 MGHRA, CDR2 YSYEKL. The ends were cut back, 1 base at V and 2 bases at J, with 17 bases in the middle.

This clonotype came up a few times. V and J are TRBV7-3 and TRBJ2-1, with 9 bases aligning to TRBD1. The junction had 5 bases not matched to a gene; V was cut back by 5 bases and J by 3 bases. The CDR3 consists of 15 residues. Germline V lookup: CDR1 SGHTA, CDR2 FQGTGA. CDR3 bases: TGTGCCAGCAGCCATGACAGGGGGAACTACAATGAGCAGTTCTTC. Its protein product is CASSHDRGNYNEQFF.

DNA for the CDR3: TGTGCCAGCAGTGACCGGGGACTAGCGGGAGGTAGAGAGCAGTTCTTC. It translates to CASSDRGLAGGREQFF. This rearrangement joins TRBV28 to TRBJ2-1; 15 bases align to TRBD2. Unmatched junction bases numbered 9, after V lost 5 bases and J lost 10 bases. CDR1 is MDHEN, CDR2 SYDVKM, per germline. The CDR3 spans 16 residues.

The V call is TRBV3-1, the J call TRBJ2-1; 7 nucleotides match TRBD2. Trimming took 1 base from V and 2 from J; bases not matched to a gene: 5. Germline CDR1 is LGHDT and CDR2 is YNNKEL (reference sequence). The CDR3 covers 16 residues. CDR3 sequence reads: CASSQGPLAAYNEQFF. The CDR3 nucleotides read TGTGCCAGCAGCCAAGGGCCCCTAGCGGCCTACAATGAGCAGTTCTTC.

The sample holds many counts of this clonotype. The rearrangement joins TRBV29-1 to TRBJ2-5; 7 bases align to TRBD1. V shed 7 bases, J shed 5 bases, and the junction held 13 bases outside the gene matches. The CDR3 has 14 residues. Looked up from germline, CDR1 is SQVTM and CDR2 is ANQGSEA. The CDR3 region has the DNA TGCAGCGGCCGGGACAGACCTAGGGCGGAGACCCAGTACTTC. Its protein product is CSGRDRPRAETQYF.

This clonotype was picked up a small number of times. The rearrangement uses TRBV20-1 and TRBJ1-5; the D gene is possibly TRBD1 (5 bases). Trimming left V 1 base short and J 7 bases short, with 14 bases between. The CDR3 has 14 amino acids. Germline V lookup: CDR1 DFQATT, CDR2 SNEGSKA (reference sequence). In DNA, the CDR3 is TGCAGTGCTAGAGCGGGGACGGAGCTACAGCCCCAGCATTTT. Translating gives CSARAGTELQPQHF.

This sequence joins TRBV28 and TRBJ1-4, with 8 bases identical to TRBD1. Germline assignment: CDR1 MDHEN and CDR2 SYDVKM. This CDR3 comprises 18 residues. Trimming took 4 bases from V and 5 from J; bases not matched to a gene: 15. CDR3 nucleotides: TGTGCCAGCAGTTCTCCTAGGCCACAGGGGGGCGTGAATGAAAAACTGTTTTTT. Amino acid sequence: CASSSPRPQGGVNEKLFF.

The rearrangement joins TRBV29-1 to TRBJ1-2; D is undetermined. The CDR3 runs to 15 residues. CDR1 is SQVTM and CDR2 is ANQGSEA in the germline V gene. Trimming pared 2 bases from V and 1 base from J, leaving 14 bases between. This CDR3 reads CSVEQPGPVNYGYTF. The DNA of the CDR3 is TGCAGCGTTGAACAACCCGGGCCCGTTAACTATGGCTACACCTTC.

This clonotype was seen a few times. The chain has TRBV11-2 and TRBJ1-1; tentative D call: TRBD1 (5 bases). Germline V gene lookup returns CDR1 SGHAT and CDR2 FQNNGV. With 4 bases removed from V and 4 bases from J, the gap between germline ends came to 13 bases. The CDR3 covers 14 residues. CDR3 in amino acids: CASSSRRGPTEAFF. Written as DNA, the CDR3 is TGTGCCAGCAGCTCGCGCCGGGGCCCCACTGAAGCTTTCTTT.

The chain couples TRBV4-1 to TRBJ1-6; D is undetermined. Germline values: CDR1 MGHRA, CDR2 YSYEKL. Deletions cut 1 base from V and 14 bases from J, with 15 bases between. The CDR3 is made up of 14 amino acids. The CDR3 spells CASSQVDGLSSLHF. The CDR3 DNA reads TGCGCCAGCAGCCAAGTAGACGGTTTGTCATCCCTCCACTTT.

J is TRBJ2-1 and V is TRBV5-1; the match to TRBD2 covers 8 bases. CDR3 length: 16 amino acids. CDR1 is SGHRS, CDR2 YFSETQ, per germline. Losses at the gene ends were 2 bases for V and 2 bases for J; bases not matched to a gene: 6. The CDR3 nucleotides are TGCGCCAGCAGCTTATTCCCGGGACTAGCCTACAATGAGCAGTTCTTC. Residues: CASSLFPGLAYNEQFF.

This clonotype was observed a few times. This sequence joins TRBV12-3 or TRBV12-4 and TRBJ2-7; the D is unclear. CDR3 length: 13 residues. Trimming left V 5 bases short and J 0 bases short, with 8 bases between. The CDR3 DNA is TGTGCCAGCAGTACAGTTAACTCCTACGAGCAGTACTTC. Protein product: CASSTVNSYEQYF.

This clonotype has ten or more counts. The CDR3 region is CASRNAATSSYEQYF. CDR3 bases: TGTGCCAGCAGAAACGCCGCGACTAGTTCCTACGAGCAGTACTTC. The rearrangement uses TRBV6-5 and TRBJ2-7; D might be TRBD2 (6 bases). Trimming removed 6 bases at V and 1 base at J, with 16 bases between. This CDR3 spans 15 amino acids. The germline CDR1 and CDR2 sequences are MNHEY and SVGAGI.

V usage is TRBV29-1 and J usage is TRBJ2-5; D call uncertain. Germline V gene sequence: CDR1 SQVTM, CDR2 ANQGSEA. The CDR3 sequence is 13 residues long. With 4 bases removed from V and 5 bases from J, the gap between germline ends came to 14 bases. CDR3 nucleotide sequence: TGCAGCGTTGGGGGAAGCTTATGGGAGACCCAGTACTTC. Its translation is CSVGGSLWETQYF.

The V and J genes are TRBV7-2 and TRBJ1-5; D ambiguous. Germline V gives CDR1 SGHTA, CDR2 FQGNSA. Deletions cut 7 bases from V and 7 bases from J, with 14 bases between. CDR3 length equals 13 residues. Here the CDR3 DNA reads TGTGCCAGCACCCCTGGGGTCGGGCAGCCCCAGCATTTT. Encoded protein: CASTPGVGQPQHF. The complete variable domain, with remaining parts taken from reference TRBV7-2 and TRBJ1-5, reads GAGVSQSPSNKVTEKGKDVELRCDPISGHTALYWYRQSLGQGLEFLIYFQGNSAPDKSGLPSDRFSAERTGGSVSTLTIQRTQQEDSAVYLCASTPGVGQPQHFGDGTRLSIL.

The chain has TRBV5-1 and TRBJ1-2, with a tentative D call TRBD1 (6 bases). Germline V gene data show CDR1 as SGHRS and CDR2 as YFSETQ. The ends were cut back, 6 bases at V and 4 bases at J, with 13 bases in the middle. The CDR3 is made up of 13 amino acids. The CDR3 bases are TGCGCCAGCACAGGACAGCCTCCCTATGGCTACACCTTC. This sequence encodes CASTGQPPYGYTF.

The chain couples TRBV5-1 to TRBJ2-5, with 7 bases fitting TRBD2. The DNA end is more similar to TRBJ2-1, so the J call may be wrong. CDR3 length: 15 amino acids. The germline V gene encodes CDR1 SGHRS and CDR2 YFSETQ. The CDR3 sequence: CASSLALTSSYEQFF. As DNA, the CDR3 is TGCGCCAGCAGCTTGGCCCTGACTAGCTCCTATGAGCAGTTCTTC.